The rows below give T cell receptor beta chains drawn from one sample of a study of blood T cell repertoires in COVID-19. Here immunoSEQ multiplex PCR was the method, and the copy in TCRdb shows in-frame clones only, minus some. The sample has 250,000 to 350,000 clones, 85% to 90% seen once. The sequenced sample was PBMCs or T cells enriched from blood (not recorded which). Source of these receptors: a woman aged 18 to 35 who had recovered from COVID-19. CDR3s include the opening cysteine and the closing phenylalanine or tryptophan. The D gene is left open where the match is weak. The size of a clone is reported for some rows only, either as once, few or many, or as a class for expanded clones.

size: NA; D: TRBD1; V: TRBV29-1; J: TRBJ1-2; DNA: TGCAGCGTTGATGACAGGGCTAACTATGGCTACACCTTC; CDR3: CSVDDRANYGYTF
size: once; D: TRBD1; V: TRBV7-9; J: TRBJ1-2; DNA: TGTGCCGGCGGACAGGGGGGCTATGGCTACACCTTC; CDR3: CAGGQGGYGYTF
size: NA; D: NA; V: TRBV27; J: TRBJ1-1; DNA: TGTGCCAGCAGTTTGGCCCTGGGGGGTTTAGGCACTGAAGCTTTCTTT; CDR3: CASSLALGGLGTEAFF
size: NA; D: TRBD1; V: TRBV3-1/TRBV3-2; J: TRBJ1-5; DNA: TGTGCCAGCAGCCAAGATCCAGGGGGCAGGGAGCCCCAGCATTTT; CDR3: CASSQDPGGREPQHF
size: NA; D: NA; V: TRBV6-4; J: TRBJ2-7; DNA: TGTGCCAGCCCCAGAGGACACCGGGCCTACGAGCAGTACTTC; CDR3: CASPRGHRAYEQYF
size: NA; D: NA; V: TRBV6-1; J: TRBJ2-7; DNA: TGTGCCAGCAGTGAAACAAGGGGCCGAGGGTACTTC; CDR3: CASSETRGRGYF
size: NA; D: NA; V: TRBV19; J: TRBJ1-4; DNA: TGTGCCAGTAGTATCCCGACTACTAACAGTGAAAAACTGTTTTTT; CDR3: CASSIPTTNSEKLFF
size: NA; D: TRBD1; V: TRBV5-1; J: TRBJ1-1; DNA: TGCGCCAGCACCCTGAGCGGGCAGGGGGAAAACACTGAAGCTTTCTTT; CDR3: CASTLSGQGENTEAFF
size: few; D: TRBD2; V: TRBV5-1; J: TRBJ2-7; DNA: TGCGCCAGCAAGGGAGCGGGGTCCTACGAGCAGTACTTC; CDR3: CASKGAGSYEQYF
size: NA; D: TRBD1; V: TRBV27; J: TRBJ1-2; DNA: TGTGCCAGCAGTTTACTATCAGGAGGGCAGGGGGCGTTTGGCTACACCTTC; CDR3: CASSLLSGGQGAFGYTF
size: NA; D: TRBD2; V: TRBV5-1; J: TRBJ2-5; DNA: TGCGCCAGCAGCTTGTTCCTAGCGGGAGAAGAGACCCAGTACTTC; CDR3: CASSLFLAGEETQYF
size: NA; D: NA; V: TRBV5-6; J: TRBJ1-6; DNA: TGTGCCAGCAGCCCACCATTTGCGAGAAATTCACCCCTCCACTTT; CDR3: CASSPPFARNSPLHF
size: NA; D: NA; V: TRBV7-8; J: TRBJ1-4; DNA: TGTGCCAGCAGCTCAGAATACGAAAAACTGTTTTTT; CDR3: CASSSEYEKLFF
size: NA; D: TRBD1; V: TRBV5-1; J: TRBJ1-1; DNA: TGCGCCAGCAGCCAAAACAGGGGGCGATGGGCTGAAGCTTTCTTT; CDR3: CASSQNRGRWAEAFF
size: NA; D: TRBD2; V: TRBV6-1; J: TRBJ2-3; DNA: TGTGCCAGCAGTGAAGGGACTAGCGGGGGGTTAGGAGATACGCAGTATTTT; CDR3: CASSEGTSGGLGDTQYF
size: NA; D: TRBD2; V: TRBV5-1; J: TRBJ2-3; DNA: TGCGCCAGCAGGATTCTTAGCGGGGATAGCACAGATACGCAGTATTTT; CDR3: CASRILSGDSTDTQYF
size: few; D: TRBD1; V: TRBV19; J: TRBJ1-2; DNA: TGTGCCAGTAGTATGGGGACAGGGGGATTTCTTGATGGCTACACCTTC; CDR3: CASSMGTGGFLDGYTF
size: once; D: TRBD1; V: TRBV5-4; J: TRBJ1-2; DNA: TGTGCCAGCAGCCGTCCCGGGACAGGGGACTATGGCTACACCTTC; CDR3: CASSRPGTGDYGYTF
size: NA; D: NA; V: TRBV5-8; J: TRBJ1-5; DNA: TGTGCCAGCAGCTTGGCCAGTCTCGCCAATCAGCCCCAGCATTTT; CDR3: CASSLASLANQPQHF
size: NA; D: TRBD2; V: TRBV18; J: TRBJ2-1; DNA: TGTGCCAGCTCACCATCGCTAGCGGGGGACGATGAGCAGTTCTTC; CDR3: CASSPSLAGDDEQFF
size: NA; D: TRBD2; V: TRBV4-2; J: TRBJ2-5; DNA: TGTGCCAGCAGCACCACCGGGCGGGGGATTCGAGAGACCCAGTACTTC; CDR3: CASSTTGRGIRETQYF
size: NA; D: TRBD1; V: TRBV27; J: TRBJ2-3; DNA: TGTGCCAGCAGTTTCACAGGGGGCTTGTCAGATACGCAGTATTTT; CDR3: CASSFTGGLSDTQYF
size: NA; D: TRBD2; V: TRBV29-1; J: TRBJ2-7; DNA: TGCAGCGTTGGGACTAGCGAAGGAATCTACGAGCAGTACTTC; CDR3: CSVGTSEGIYEQYF
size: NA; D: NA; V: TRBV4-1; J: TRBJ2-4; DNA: TGCGCCAGCAGCCAAGGTGAACCGGTGGCCAAAAACATTCAGTACTTC; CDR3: CASSQGEPVAKNIQYF
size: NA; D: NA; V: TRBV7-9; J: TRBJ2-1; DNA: TGTGCCAGCAGCTTAATTCTAGGCCACGAGCAGTTCTTC; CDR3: CASSLILGHEQFF
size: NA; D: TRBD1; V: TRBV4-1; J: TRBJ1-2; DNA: TGCGCCAGCAGCCGGCTCCAGGGGGCTAACTATGGCTACACCTTC; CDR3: CASSRLQGANYGYTF
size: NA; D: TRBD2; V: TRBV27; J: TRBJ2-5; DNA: TGTGCCAGCAGTCCCAGCAGACTAGCGGGGGAGGAAGAGACCCAGTACTTC; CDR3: CASSPSRLAGEEETQYF
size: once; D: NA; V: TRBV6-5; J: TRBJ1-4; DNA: TGTGCCAGCAGTTACGTGGCAGTTTCAACTAATGAAAAACTGTTTTTT; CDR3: CASSYVAVSTNEKLFF
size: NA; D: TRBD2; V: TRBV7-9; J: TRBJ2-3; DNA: TGTGCCAGCAGCTTCGGACTAGCGGTAGATACGCAGTATTTT; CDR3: CASSFGLAVDTQYF
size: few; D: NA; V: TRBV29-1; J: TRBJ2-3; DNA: TGCAGCGTTGACGTAACAAGCACAGATACGCAGTATTTT; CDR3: CSVDVTSTDTQYF
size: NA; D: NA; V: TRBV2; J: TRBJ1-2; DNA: TGTGCCAGCAGTGCCCAGGGCCCCTATGGCTACACCTTC; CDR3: CASSAQGPYGYTF
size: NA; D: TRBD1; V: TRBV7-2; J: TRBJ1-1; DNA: TGTGCCAGCAGCTCCCCAGAGCCGGGACAGAACATGAACACTGAAGCTTTCTTT; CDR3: CASSSPEPGQNMNTEAFF
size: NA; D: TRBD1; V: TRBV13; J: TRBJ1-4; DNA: TGTGCCAGCACGATGACCACAGGGGCCGAGGAGGAAAAACTGTTTTTT; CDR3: CASTMTTGAEEEKLFF
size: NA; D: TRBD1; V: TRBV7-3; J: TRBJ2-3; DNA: TGTGCCAGCAGCCGCACAGGGGAAACAGATACGCAGTATTTT; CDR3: CASSRTGETDTQYF
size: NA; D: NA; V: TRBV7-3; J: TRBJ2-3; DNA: TGTGCCAGCAGTCCAGGCGTCAGGGGTGGCACAGATACGCAGTATTTT; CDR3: CASSPGVRGGTDTQYF
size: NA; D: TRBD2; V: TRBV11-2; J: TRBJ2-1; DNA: TGTGCCAGCAGCTTAGGAAGGGAGTTAGGGACTAGCTCCTACAATGAGCAGTTCTTC; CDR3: CASSLGRELGTSSYNEQFF
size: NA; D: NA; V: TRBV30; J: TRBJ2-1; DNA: TGTGCCTGGCTAGGGCTAGCCGCGTACAATGAGCAGTTCTTC; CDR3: CAWLGLAAYNEQFF
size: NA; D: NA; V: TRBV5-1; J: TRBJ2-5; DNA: TGCGCCAGCAGCTTGGTCCCAGGGCAGACCCAGTACTTC; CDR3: CASSLVPGQTQYF
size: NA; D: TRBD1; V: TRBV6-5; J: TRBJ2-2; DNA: TGTGCCAGCAATGTACAGGGGGCCGGGGAGCTGTTTTTT; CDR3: CASNVQGAGELFF
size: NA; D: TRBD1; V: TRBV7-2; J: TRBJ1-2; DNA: TGTGCCAGCAGCTTAAGTGGGACAGGGTATGGCTACACCTTC; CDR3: CASSLSGTGYGYTF
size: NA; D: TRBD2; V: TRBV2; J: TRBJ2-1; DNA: TGTGCCAGCAGTGAACTAGCGGGGGGGCTCTCTGAGCAGTTCTTC; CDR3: CASSELAGGLSEQFF
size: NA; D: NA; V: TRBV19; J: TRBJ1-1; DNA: TGTGCCAGTACTCACTACCGGGGGGGATTGAACACTGAAGCTTTCTTT; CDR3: CASTHYRGGLNTEAFF